This T cell receptor (beta chain) was found in a study of T cell responses to AZD1222 COVID-19 vaccine. General study results and limits: The study found vaccine-associated CD4 TCRs spanning spike, dominant at 160-218 and 743-854. Mostly white British, mostly female donors; authors suggested clonal diversity may be underestimated.

Worth noting for this clone: Antigen: not known.

J was trimmed by 2 bases and V by 7 bases; bases with no gene match: 17. The CDR3 is 17 residues long. Germline CDR1 is MNHEY and CDR2 is SVGEGT. The method was immunoSEQ multiplex PCR; TCRdb's version includes in-frame clones alone and lacks a portion of them. Of about 78,000 clones listed, about 82% are singletons. The chain links TRBV6-2 or TRBV6-3 to TRBJ2-7, with TRBD2 identical over 7 bases. The TCR originated in an adult in good health. The sequenced sample was peripheral blood, obtained on day 0 of AZD1222 vaccination. The CDR3 spells CASTPGPRDYITYEQYF. CDR3 DNA sequence: TGTGCCAGCACCCCGGGTCCTAGGGACTATATAACCTACGAGCAGTACTTC.